The next 10 T cell receptor beta chains were all read from a single sample in a study of blood T cell repertoires in COVID-19 (TCRdb year 2020). The library was produced with the immunoSEQ multiplex PCR assay. The immuneACCESS repertoire file appears here via TCRdb, limited to in-frame rearrangements. These files lack a portion of the clones; in checked studies, under half of the deficit traces to unresolved V genes, and the cause of the others is not known. The sample records 200,000 to 250,000 clones, under 90% of which are singletons. Of the sample, 3% to 4% is held by the ten largest clones. Source material: PBMCs or T cells enriched from blood (not recorded which). The receptors originated from an older woman who had recovered from COVID-19.

CDR3 sequence (DNA): TGTGCCAGTAGTTCGACACAGGGGTGGGGCACTGAAGCTTTCTTT. It yields the protein CASSSTQGWGTEAFF. The chain recombines TRBV19 with TRBJ1-1; 7 positions match TRBD1. V shed 5 bases, J shed 4 bases, and the junction held 10 bases outside the gene matches. CDR1 and CDR2 from the germline V gene are LNHDA and SQIVND (reference sequence). The CDR3 sequence is 15 residues long.

The rearrangement uses TRBV27 and TRBJ2-7; 8 nucleotides match TRBD2. Germline assignment: CDR1 MNHEY and CDR2 SMNVEV (reference sequence). J lost 0 bases, V lost 6 bases, and 10 bases had no gene match. The CDR3 length is 16 residues. Here the CDR3 DNA reads TGTGCCAGCAGGTTTCGGGGGGGGGTCCTCTCCTACGAGCAGTACTTC. Protein sequence: CASRFRGGVLSYEQYF.

This clone was counted only a few times. This sequence joins TRBV10-1 and TRBJ2-7; 12 bases match TRBD2. The J segment lost 4 bases and the V segment lost 6 bases, leaving 10 bases of the junction unmatched. Germline CDR1 and CDR2: WNHNN and SYGVQD (reference sequence). The CDR3 is made up of 16 amino acids. The CDR3 protein is CASSPAGTSGRYEQYF. DNA for the CDR3: TGCGCCAGCAGCCCCGCCGGGACTAGCGGGCGATACGAGCAGTACTTC.

J is TRBJ2-5 and V is TRBV7-2, with 7 bases identical to TRBD2. CDR3 length equals 16 residues. Trimming took 1 base from V and 2 from J; bases not matched to a gene: 7. Germline CDR1 SGHTA, CDR2 FQGNSA. Here the CDR3 DNA reads TGTGCCAGCAGCTTAGTTGGGCGGGGGATACAAGAGACCCAGTACTTC. This translates into CASSLVGRGIQETQYF.

This chain uses TRBV3-1 (or the pseudogene TRBV3-2) with TRBJ2-3; 7 nucleotides line up with TRBD2. Germline lookup yields CDR1 LGHDT and CDR2 YNNKEL (reference sequence). The V and J ends lost 4 bases and 0 bases, in that order; junction bases with no gene match: 1. The CDR3 is 14 amino acids. This CDR3 reads CASSRGLSTDTQYF. The CDR3, as DNA: TGTGCCAGCAGCCGGGGACTAAGCACAGATACGCAGTATTTT.

The chain combines TRBV6-2 or TRBV6-3 with TRBJ2-1; 7 bases are a match to TRBD2. Germline V lookup: CDR1 MNHEY, CDR2 SVGEGT. The CDR3 sequence is 15 residues long. V shed 5 bases and J 2 bases; nucleotides not matched to a gene: 6. CDR3 in amino acids: CASSRVAGAYNEQFF. In nucleotides, the CDR3 is TGTGCCAGCAGTAGGGTGGCGGGAGCCTACAATGAGCAGTTCTTC.

This chain uses TRBV9 with TRBJ1-2; 7 bases are shared with TRBD1. With V trimmed by 5 bases and J by 4 bases, 8 bases remained unmatched. CDR1 is SGDLS, CDR2 YYNGEE, per germline. This CDR3 contains 14 residues. DNA for the CDR3: TGTGCCAGCAGGAAAGACCAGGGGGGCTATGGCTACACCTTC. As protein: CASRKDQGGYGYTF. The entire variable domain, with the rest obtained from reference TRBV9 and TRBJ1-2, is as follows: DSGVTQTPKHLITATGQRVTLRCSPRSGDLSVYWYQQSLDQGLQFLIQYYNGEERAKGNILERFSAQQFPDLHSELNLSSLELGDSALYFCASRKDQGGYGYTFGSGTRLTVV.

This clone was observed at least ten times. The CDR3 DNA follows: TGTGCCAGCAGTGTTCACTCCGAGCAGTTCTTC. The encoded protein is CASSVHSEQFF. The V gene is TRBV2, the J gene TRBJ2-1; D not resolved. The germline V and J ends were trimmed by 4 bases and 10 bases, with 8 bases remaining between them. The CDR3 is 11 residues long. CDR1 and CDR2 from the germline V gene are SNHLY and FYNNEI.

This chain uses TRBV5-5 with TRBJ2-5; D is unresolved. The germline gives CDR1 SGHKS, CDR2 YYEKEE (reference sequence). The length of the CDR3 is 12 residues. The V end lost 4 bases, the J end lost 7 bases, and 11 bases lay between the germline ends. For the CDR3, the DNA is TGTGCCAGCAGCGCCGAAGAGAGGACCCAGTACTTC. Protein: CASSAEERTQYF. Supplemented by reference TRBV5-5 and TRBJ2-5, the full variable domain reads DAGVTQSPTHLIKTRGQQVTLRCSPISGHKSVSWYQQVLGQGPQFIFQYYEKEERGRGNFPDRFSARQFPNYSSELNVNALLLGDSALYLCASSAEERTQYFGPGTRLLVL.

The chain joins TRBV7-9 to TRBJ2-3; 12 bases are a match to TRBD2. Germline lookup yields CDR1 SEHNR and CDR2 FQNEAQ (reference sequence). Losses at the gene ends were 4 bases for V and 3 bases for J; bases not matched to a gene: 5. The CDR3 runs 16 residues. The CDR3 bases are TGTGCCAGCAGCTCCCTAGCGGGGGGGCGGACAGATACGCAGTATTTT. This encodes CASSSLAGGRTDTQYF.